This record covers a single T cell receptor (beta chain). This clonotype has only a few counts. What this receptor recognizes is not known. No base qualities exist here, and no much larger clone lies one base off it. Every donor in the study was a healthy Caucasian. The record originates from a study of identical twins (dated by TCRdb to the mid-2010s). About the investigation overall: To test whether fetal clonotypes persist, the study used deep sequencing on TCR alpha and beta repertoires from monozygotic twins, unrelated adults of various ages, and cord blood. To rule out contamination, replicate twin experiments were performed at different times with different library preparation protocols. What the research found in general, with its limitations: Conclusions relied on cross-sectional statistical analysis, since the same donors could not be followed over many years. Recombination models systematically underestimated out-of-frame TCR alpha sharing in monozygotic twins but agreed with sharing between unrelated individuals. A weaker excess of twin sharing was found in beta out-of-frame sequences because the signal-to-noise ratio was lowered by fewer shared sequences. Fewer insertions were carried by abundant cord blood beta clonotypes; a weaker similar trend was observed in young adult naive repertoires, while no such trend was observed in memory repertoires. Zero-insertion analyses could be partly confounded by invariant T cells such as MAIT and iNKT, though diverse VJ usage argued against such confounding for most clonotypes. Out-of-frame TCR alpha sequences shared between twins showed an excess of low generation-probability sequences compared with coincidental sharing between unrelated individuals.

Its CDR3 holds 14 amino acids, cysteine through phenylalanine. Just the 42-base CDR3 DNA is kept, in frame starting at base 1. V is reduced by 8 bases and J by 0 bases, leaving a spacing of 12 bases between them. CDR1 and CDR2, looked up from the germline V gene (reference sequence), are LGHDT and YNNKEL. Receptor libraries were prepared by 5' RACE. Reads for this sample came from an Illumina HiSeq 2000. A universal primer binding site was added through template switching, and the final cDNA carried a unique molecular identifier so that TCR cDNA molecules could be counted accurately. Specific primers in the conserved constant-segment region were used to synthesize first-strand cDNA for the TCR alpha and beta chains. To control for contamination, each cDNA library was double barcoded with a SMART-Mk sample barcode plus Illumina barcodes. TruSeq adapter sequences along with Illumina sample barcodes were introduced in two successive PCR steps. The TCR alpha and beta cDNA libraries were sequenced on the Illumina HiSeq platform using custom primers. Processing in the source paper ran as follows. MiGEC was used to process raw reads and extract unique molecular identifiers, and MiXCR was used to find CDR3 positions. Recombination models were inferred per individual with the repgenHMM and IGoR tools using an EM algorithm. The tcR package in R was used for shared clonotype analysis, with sharing normalized by the product of cloneset sizes. To study raw recombination without the effects of thymic and clonal selection, out-of-frame nonproductive sequences were analyzed. The public reads were run again by TCRdb, first through fastp at Q25 and then through MiXCR, and only productive beta chains were kept. Duplicate CDR3 protein sequences are folded into a single record with the most common DNA and genes. In this record, the V and J calls reflect TCRdb's handling and not the investigators' own analysis. For this sample the table gives about 1.7 million distinct CDR3 sequences, of which 32% were detected only once. The leading ten clones occupy 0.27% of the sample.

This receptor was identified in a newborn girl in good health. Input material: cord blood. Recombination connected TRBV3-1 to TRBJ2-3; the D segment may tentatively be TRBD1 or TRBD2, each giving 6 matched bases. The DNA is TGTGCCAGCGGCTCGGGGGCCAGCACAGATACGCAGTATTTT. Its product reads: CASGSGASTDTQYF.